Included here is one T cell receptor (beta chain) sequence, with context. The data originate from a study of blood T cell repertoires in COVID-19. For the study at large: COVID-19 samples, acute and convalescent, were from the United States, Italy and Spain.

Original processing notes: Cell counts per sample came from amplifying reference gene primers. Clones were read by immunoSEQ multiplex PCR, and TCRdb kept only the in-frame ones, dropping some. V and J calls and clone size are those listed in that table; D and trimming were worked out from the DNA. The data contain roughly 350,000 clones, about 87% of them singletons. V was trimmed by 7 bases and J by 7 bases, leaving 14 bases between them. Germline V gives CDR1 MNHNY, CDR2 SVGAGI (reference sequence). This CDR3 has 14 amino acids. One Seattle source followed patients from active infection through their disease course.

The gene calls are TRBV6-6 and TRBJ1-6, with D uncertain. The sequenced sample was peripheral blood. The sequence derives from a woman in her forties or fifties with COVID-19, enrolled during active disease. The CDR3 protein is CASTLKRKNSPLHF. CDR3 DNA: TGTGCCAGCACCCTAAAGAGGAAGAATTCACCCCTCCACTTT.